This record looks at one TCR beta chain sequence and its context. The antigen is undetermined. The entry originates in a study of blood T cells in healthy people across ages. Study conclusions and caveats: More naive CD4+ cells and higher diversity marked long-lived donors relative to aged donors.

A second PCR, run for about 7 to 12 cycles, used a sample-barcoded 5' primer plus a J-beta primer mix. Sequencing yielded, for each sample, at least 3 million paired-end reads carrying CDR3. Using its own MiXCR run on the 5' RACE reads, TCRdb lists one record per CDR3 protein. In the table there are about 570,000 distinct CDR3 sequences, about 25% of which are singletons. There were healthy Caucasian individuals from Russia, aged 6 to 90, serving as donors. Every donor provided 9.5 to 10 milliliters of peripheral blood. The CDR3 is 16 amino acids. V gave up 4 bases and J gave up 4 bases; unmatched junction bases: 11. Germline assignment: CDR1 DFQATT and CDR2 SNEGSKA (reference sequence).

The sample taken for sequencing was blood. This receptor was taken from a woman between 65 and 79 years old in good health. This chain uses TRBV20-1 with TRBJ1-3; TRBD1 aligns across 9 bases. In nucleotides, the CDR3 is TGCAGTGCTAACCAAGGGACAGGGAAGAGAGGAAACACCATATATTTT. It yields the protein CSANQGTGKRGNTIYF.